This T cell receptor (beta chain) was documented in a study of neoadjuvant anti-PD-1 for oral cavity cancer. For the study at large: Around day 43, patients without progression received a fourth nivolumab dose before surgery.

Six replicates per PBMC sample, mostly from 480 ng of genomic DNA. Produced via immunoSEQ multiplex PCR; TCRdb's table is partial and in-frame only. The sample holds over 10,000 clones, about three fifths seen once. V gave up 0 bases and J gave up 5 bases, with 17 bases separating them. The CDR3 spans 16 residues. The germline CDR1 and CDR2 sequences are LNHNV and YYDKDF (reference sequence). Stage II-IVA oral cavity squamous cell carcinoma was new and untreated by systemic or radiation therapy. This TCR derives from a person aged 40 to 85 with oral cavity squamous cell carcinoma. The chain uses TRBV15 and TRBJ2-7, with D possibly matching TRBD1 (5 bases). Sequencing was performed on PBMCs, taken before nivolumab (anti-PD-1) treatment. The DNA of the CDR3 is TGTGCCACCAGCAGAGATAACCCCAGGGCTAACGACGAGCAGTACTTC. Translating gives CATSRDNPRANDEQYF.